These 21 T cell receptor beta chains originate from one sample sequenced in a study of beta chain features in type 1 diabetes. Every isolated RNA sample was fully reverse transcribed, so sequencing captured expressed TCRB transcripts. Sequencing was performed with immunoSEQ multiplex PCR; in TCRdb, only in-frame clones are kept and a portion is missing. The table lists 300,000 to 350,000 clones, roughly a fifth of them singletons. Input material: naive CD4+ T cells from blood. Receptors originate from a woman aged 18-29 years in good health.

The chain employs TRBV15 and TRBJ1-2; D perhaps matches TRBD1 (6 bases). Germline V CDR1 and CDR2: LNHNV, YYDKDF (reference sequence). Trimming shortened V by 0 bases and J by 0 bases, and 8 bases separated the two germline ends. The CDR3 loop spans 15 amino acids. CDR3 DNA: TGTGCCACCAGCAGAGATGGGACATCTAACTATGGCTACACCTTC. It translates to CATSRDGTSNYGYTF.

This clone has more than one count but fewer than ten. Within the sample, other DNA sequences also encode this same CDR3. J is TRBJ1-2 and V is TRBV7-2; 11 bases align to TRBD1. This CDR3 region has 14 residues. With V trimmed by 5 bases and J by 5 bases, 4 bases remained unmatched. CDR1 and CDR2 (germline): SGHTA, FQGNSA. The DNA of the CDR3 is TGTGCCAGCAGCCCAGGACAGGGGGCGTATGGCTACACCTTC. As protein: CASSPGQGAYGYTF.

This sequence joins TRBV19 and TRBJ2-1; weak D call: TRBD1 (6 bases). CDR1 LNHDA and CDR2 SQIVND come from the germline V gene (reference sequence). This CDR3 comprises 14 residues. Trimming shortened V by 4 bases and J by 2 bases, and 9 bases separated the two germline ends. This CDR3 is CASSKGDPYNEQFF. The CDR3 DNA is TGTGCCAGTAGTAAGGGGGACCCCTACAATGAGCAGTTCTTC.

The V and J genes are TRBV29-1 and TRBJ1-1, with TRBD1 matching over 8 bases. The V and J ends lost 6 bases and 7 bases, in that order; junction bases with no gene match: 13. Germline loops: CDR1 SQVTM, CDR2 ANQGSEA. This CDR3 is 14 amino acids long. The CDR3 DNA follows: TGCAGCGTCCAGGACAGGGCGGGTAGGGGTGAAGCTTTCTTT. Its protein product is CSVQDRAGRGEAFF.

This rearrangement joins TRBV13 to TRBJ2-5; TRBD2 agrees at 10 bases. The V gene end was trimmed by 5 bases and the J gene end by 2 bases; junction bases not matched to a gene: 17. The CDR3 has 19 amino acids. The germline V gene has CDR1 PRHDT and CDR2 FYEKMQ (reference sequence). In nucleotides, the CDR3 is TGTGCCAGCAGCCCATCTCCTTTCCAAGCGGGGGGGCAACAAGAGACCCAGTACTTC. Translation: CASSPSPFQAGGQQETQYF.

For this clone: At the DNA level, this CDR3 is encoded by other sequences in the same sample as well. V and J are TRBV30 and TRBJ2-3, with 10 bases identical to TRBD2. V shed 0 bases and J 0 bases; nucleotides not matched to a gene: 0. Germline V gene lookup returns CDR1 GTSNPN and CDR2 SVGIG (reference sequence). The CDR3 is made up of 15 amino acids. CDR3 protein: CAWSVTSGSTDTQYF. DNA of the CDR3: TGTGCCTGGAGTGTGACTAGCGGGAGCACAGATACGCAGTATTTT.

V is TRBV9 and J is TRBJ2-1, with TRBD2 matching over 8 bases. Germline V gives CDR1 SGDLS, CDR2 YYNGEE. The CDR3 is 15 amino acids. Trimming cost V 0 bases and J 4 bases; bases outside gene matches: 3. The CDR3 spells CASSVGTSTYNEQFF. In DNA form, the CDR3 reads TGTGCCAGCAGCGTAGGGACTAGCACTTACAATGAGCAGTTCTTC.

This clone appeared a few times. CDR3 DNA: TGTGCCAGCAGCCCCAACAGGGGTGGCACTGAAGCTTTCTTT. Amino acid sequence: CASSPNRGGTEAFF. The chain combines TRBV9 with TRBJ1-1; 7 bases agree with TRBD1. Germline values: CDR1 SGDLS, CDR2 YYNGEE. CDR3 length: 14 amino acids. V lost 4 bases, J lost 4 bases, and 7 bases stayed unmatched.

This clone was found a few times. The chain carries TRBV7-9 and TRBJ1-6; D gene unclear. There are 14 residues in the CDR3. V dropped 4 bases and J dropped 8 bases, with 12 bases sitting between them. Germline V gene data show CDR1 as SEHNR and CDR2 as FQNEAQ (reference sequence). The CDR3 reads CASSSAGGDSPLHF. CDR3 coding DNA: TGTGCCAGCAGCTCCGCAGGTGGTGATTCACCCCTCCACTTT.

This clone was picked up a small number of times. Here the CDR3 reads CANTDRVALRSGNTIYF. CDR3 DNA sequence: TGCGCCAACACCGACAGGGTGGCCCTTCGCTCTGGAAACACCATATATTTT. The V gene is TRBV23-1, the J gene TRBJ1-3, with 7 bases identical to TRBD1. TRBV23-1 is known as an ORF, though its function is uncertain. The CDR3 has 17 residues. V shed 10 bases, J shed 0 bases, and the junction held 15 bases outside the gene matches.

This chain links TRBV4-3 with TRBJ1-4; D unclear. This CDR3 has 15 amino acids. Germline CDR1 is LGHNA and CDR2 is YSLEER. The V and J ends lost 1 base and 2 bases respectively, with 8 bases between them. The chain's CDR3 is CASSQGASTNEKLFF. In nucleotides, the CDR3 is TGCGCCAGCAGCCAAGGGGCCTCCACTAATGAAAAACTGTTTTTT.

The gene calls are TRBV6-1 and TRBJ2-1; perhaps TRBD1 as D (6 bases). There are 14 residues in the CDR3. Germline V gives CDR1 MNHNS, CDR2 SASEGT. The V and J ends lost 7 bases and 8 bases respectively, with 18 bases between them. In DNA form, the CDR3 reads TGTGCCAGCACTCGGGACACCCCACGGGATGAGCAGTTCTTC. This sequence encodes CASTRDTPRDEQFF.

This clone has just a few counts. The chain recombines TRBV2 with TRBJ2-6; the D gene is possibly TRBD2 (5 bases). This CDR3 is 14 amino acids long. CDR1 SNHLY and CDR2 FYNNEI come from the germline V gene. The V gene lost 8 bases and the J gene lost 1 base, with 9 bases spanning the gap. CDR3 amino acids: CASGGVSGANVLTF. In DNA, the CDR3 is TGTGCCAGCGGAGGAGTTTCTGGGGCCAACGTCCTGACTTTC. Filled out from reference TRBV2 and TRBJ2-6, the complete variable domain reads EPEVTQTPSHQVTQMGQEVILRCVPISNHLYFYWYRQILGQKVEFLVSFYNNEISEKSEIFDDQFSVERPDGSNFTLKIRSTKLEDSAMYFCASGGVSGANVLTFGAGSRLTVL.

This CDR3 reads CASSPFQGAGAYNEQFF. CDR3 nucleotide sequence: TGTGCCAGCTCACCATTTCAAGGGGCAGGAGCCTACAATGAGCAGTTCTTC. The chain is built from TRBV18 and TRBJ2-1, with a possible D match to TRBD1 (5 bases). The CDR3 has 17 residues. The V end lost 2 bases, the J end lost 2 bases, and 16 bases lay between the germline ends. Per the germline V gene, CDR1 is KGHSH and CDR2 is LQKENI.

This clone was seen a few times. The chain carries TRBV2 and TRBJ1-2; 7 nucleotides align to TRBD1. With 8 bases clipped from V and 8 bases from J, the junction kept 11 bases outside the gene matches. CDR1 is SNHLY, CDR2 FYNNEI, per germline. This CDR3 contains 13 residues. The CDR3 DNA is TGTGCCAGCGGAGAAAGGGGGCTTTTGGGCTACACCTTC. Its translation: CASGERGLLGYTF.

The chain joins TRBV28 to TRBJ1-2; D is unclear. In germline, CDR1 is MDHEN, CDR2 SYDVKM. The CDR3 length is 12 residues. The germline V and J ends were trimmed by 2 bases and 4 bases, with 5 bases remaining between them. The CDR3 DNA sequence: TGTGCCAGCAGTTTAGCAGTCTATGGCTACACCTTC. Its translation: CASSLAVYGYTF.

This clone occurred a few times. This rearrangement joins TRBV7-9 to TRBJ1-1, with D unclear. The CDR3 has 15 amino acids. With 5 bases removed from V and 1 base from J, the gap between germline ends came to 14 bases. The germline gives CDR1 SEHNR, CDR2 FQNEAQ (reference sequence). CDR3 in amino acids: CASSPQALPNTEAFF. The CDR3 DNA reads TGTGCCAGCAGCCCCCAAGCACTTCCGAACACTGAAGCTTTCTTT.

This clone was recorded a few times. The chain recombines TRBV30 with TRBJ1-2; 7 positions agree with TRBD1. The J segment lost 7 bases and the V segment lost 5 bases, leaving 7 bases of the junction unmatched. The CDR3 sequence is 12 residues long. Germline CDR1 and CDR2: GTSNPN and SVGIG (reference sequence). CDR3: CAWDTGVVGYTF. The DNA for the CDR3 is TGTGCCTGGGACACAGGGGTGGTTGGCTACACCTTC. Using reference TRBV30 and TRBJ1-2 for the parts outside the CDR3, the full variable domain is SQTIHQWPATLVQPVGSPLSLECTVEGTSNPNLYWYRQAAGRGLQLLFYSVGIGQISSEVPQNLSASRPQDRQFILSSKKLLLSDSGFYLCAWDTGVVGYTFGSGTRLTVV.

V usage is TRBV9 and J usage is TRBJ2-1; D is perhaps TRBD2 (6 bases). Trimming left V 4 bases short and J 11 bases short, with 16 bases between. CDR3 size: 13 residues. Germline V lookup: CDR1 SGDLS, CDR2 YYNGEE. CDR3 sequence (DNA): TGTGCCAGCAGCCCCCTGTTGGAGGGAAAGCAGTTCTTC. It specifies CASSPLLEGKQFF. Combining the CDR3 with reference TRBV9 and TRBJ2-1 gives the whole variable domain DSGVTQTPKHLITATGQRVTLRCSPRSGDLSVYWYQQSLDQGLQFLIQYYNGEERAKGNILERFSAQQFPDLHSELNLSSLELGDSALYFCASSPLLEGKQFFGPGTRLTVL.

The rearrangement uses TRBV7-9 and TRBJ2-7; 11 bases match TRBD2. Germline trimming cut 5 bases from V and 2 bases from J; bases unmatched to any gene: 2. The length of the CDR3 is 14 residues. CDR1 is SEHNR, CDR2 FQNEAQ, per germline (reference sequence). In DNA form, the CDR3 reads TGTGCCAGCAGCCGGACTAGCGGGCCCTACGAGCAGTACTTC. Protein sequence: CASSRTSGPYEQYF.

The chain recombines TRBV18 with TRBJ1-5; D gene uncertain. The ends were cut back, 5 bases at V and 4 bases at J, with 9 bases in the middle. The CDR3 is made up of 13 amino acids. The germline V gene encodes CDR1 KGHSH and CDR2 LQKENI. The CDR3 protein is CASSWGANQPQHF. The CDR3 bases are TGTGCCAGCTCATGGGGAGCGAATCAGCCCCAGCATTTT.